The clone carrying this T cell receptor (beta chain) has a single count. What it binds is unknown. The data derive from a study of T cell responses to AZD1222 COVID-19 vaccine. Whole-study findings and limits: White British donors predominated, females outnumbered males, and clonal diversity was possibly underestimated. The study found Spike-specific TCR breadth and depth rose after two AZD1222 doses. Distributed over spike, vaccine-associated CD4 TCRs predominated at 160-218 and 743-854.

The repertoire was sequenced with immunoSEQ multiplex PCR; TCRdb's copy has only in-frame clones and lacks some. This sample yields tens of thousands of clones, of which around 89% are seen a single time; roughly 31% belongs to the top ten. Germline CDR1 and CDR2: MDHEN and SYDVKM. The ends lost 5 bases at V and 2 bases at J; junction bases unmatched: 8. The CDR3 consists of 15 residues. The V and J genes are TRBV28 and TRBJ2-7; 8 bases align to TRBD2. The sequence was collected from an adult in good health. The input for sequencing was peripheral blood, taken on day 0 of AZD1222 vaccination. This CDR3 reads CASSPLAGVAYEQYF. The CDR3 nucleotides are TGTGCCAGCAGTCCGCTAGCGGGCGTAGCCTACGAGCAGTACTTC.